This is a list of T cell receptor beta chains from one sample in a study of blood T cell repertoires in COVID-19. Data came from immunoSEQ multiplex PCR; TCRdb stores just in-frame clones and leaves some out. Of a few hundred thousand clones in the sample, around 89% were seen once. The sequenced sample consisted of peripheral blood. The receptors originated from a woman in her twenties or thirties who had recovered from COVID-19. Each CDR3 is given with its conserved first and last residue. A D gene is named only where the DNA matches it firmly. Rows may omit the clone size; those that give it use once, few, many or a size class.

DNA	CDR3	size	V	length	D	J
TGTGCCAGCGGCCTAGGACAGGGTGAGTTCTTC	CASGLGQGEFF	-	TRBV12-3/TRBV12-4	11	TRBD1	TRBJ2-1
TGTGCCAGCAGCTTAGAAACAGGGCCCCAGCATTTT	CASSLETGPQHF	-	TRBV5-4	12	-	TRBJ1-5
TGTGCCAGCAGCGCGACAGGGGGCTATGGCTACACCTTC	CASSATGGYGYTF	-	TRBV7-2	13	TRBD1	TRBJ1-2
TGTGCCAGCAGTGCCCTGACAGGGGTCCGCACCAATGAGCAGTTCTTC	CASSALTGVRTNEQFF	-	TRBV6-4	16	TRBD1	TRBJ2-1
TGTGCCACCAGAATGGGGGACAGCCGTACTGAAGCTTTCTTT	CATRMGDSRTEAFF	-	TRBV19	14	TRBD1	TRBJ1-1
TGTGCCAGCGATAGGACAGGGGAAAATTCACCCCTCCACTTT	CASDRTGENSPLHF	-	TRBV9	14	TRBD1	TRBJ1-6
TGTGCCAGCAGCTTATTGGCCGAGACCGGGAAGTACAATGAGCAGTTCTTC	CASSLLAETGKYNEQFF	-	TRBV7-3	17	-	TRBJ2-1
TGTGCCAGCAGGAGGACACGCTCTAACTATGGCTACACCTTC	CASRRTRSNYGYTF	once	TRBV6-5	14	-	TRBJ1-2
TGTGCCAGCAGCTTAACCCCCATTTCTAGCGGTAGCACAGATACGCAGTATTTT	CASSLTPISSGSTDTQYF	-	TRBV7-6	18	TRBD2	TRBJ2-3
TGTGCCACCAGCAGAGACAGTGCGAACACCGGGGAGCTGTTTTTT	CATSRDSANTGELFF	-	TRBV15	15	-	TRBJ2-2
TGCGCCAGCAGCTTGAGGGGACAGCAAAACACTGAAGCTTTCTTT	CASSLRGQQNTEAFF	-	TRBV5-1	15	TRBD1	TRBJ1-1
TGTGCCAGCAGCCAAACAGGAGCTAACTATGGCTACACCTTC	CASSQTGANYGYTF	-	TRBV4-2	14	-	TRBJ1-2
TGTGCCAGCAGCTTGAACAGTGGAAACACCATATATTTT	CASSLNSGNTIYF	-	TRBV11-3	13	-	TRBJ1-3
TGTGCCAGCAGCCCCCTAGCCACCGGGGAGCTGTTTTTT	CASSPLATGELFF	-	TRBV6-5	13	-	TRBJ2-2
TGTGCCAGCAGCTTCGACAGGGAGACCCAGTACTTC	CASSFDRETQYF	-	TRBV13	12	-	TRBJ2-5
TGTGCCAGCAGCGCGACTCGAGAAAGCGGGGGGGCCTACAATGAGCAGTTCTTC	CASSATRESGGAYNEQFF	-	TRBV7-2	18	TRBD2	TRBJ2-1
TGTGCCAGCAGGTTCGCGGTCAACACTGAAGCTTTCTTT	CASRFAVNTEAFF	-	TRBV28	13	-	TRBJ1-1
TGTGCCAGCTCACCCGGACGAGGGTCGACCGGGGAGCTGTTTTTT	CASSPGRGSTGELFF	-	TRBV18	15	-	TRBJ2-2
TGTGCCAGCAGCTTAAATCATGGAGCCTCTCCGTTCTTC	CASSLNHGASPFF	-	TRBV11-2	13	-	TRBJ2-1
TGTGCCAGTAGAGGGACACCCAAAAACATTCAGTACTTC	CASRGTPKNIQYF	-	TRBV19	13	-	TRBJ2-4
TGTGCCAGCATGGGACAGGGGACCTACAATGAGCAGTTCTTC	CASMGQGTYNEQFF	-	TRBV2	14	TRBD1	TRBJ2-1
TGCAGTGCTAGTCCCCCGGGAGGGGACAGGGGGCGACGTGATACGCAGTATTTT	CSASPPGGDRGRRDTQYF	-	TRBV20-1	18	TRBD1	TRBJ2-3
TGCGCCAGCAGCCAAGACAAACTGGAAGGGGGCACTGAAGCTTTCTTT	CASSQDKLEGGTEAFF	-	TRBV4-1	16	-	TRBJ1-1
TGCAGCGTTGATACTAGCGGGGCCAATCTGGCGCAGTATTTT	CSVDTSGANLAQYF	-	TRBV29-1	14	TRBD2	TRBJ2-3
TGTGCCAGCAGCCCAGGGCCCGCCTATAATTCACCCCTCCACTTT	CASSPGPAYNSPLHF	once	TRBV7-2	15	-	TRBJ1-6
TGTGCCAGCAGTTACCAGTCGGAGAGGGTCTACAATGAGCAGTTCTTC	CASSYQSERVYNEQFF	few	TRBV6-2/TRBV6-3	16	-	TRBJ2-1
TGTGCCAGCAGCCTTGCTGGACAGACGAATGAAAAACTGTTTTTT	CASSLAGQTNEKLFF	-	TRBV5-6	15	-	TRBJ1-4
TGTGCCAGCACCCCAACGGGACATAGCTCCTACAATGAGCAGTTCTTC	CASTPTGHSSYNEQFF	many	TRBV4-2	16	-	TRBJ2-1
TGTGCCAGCAGTCGACATCGAAGACAGGGCACTACCTACGAGCAGTACTTC	CASSRHRRQGTTYEQYF	-	TRBV6-6	17	TRBD1	TRBJ2-7
TGTGCCAGCAGCGGGATCGGACAGGGCGATAATTCACCCCTCCACTTT	CASSGIGQGDNSPLHF	-	TRBV7-9	16	TRBD1	TRBJ1-6